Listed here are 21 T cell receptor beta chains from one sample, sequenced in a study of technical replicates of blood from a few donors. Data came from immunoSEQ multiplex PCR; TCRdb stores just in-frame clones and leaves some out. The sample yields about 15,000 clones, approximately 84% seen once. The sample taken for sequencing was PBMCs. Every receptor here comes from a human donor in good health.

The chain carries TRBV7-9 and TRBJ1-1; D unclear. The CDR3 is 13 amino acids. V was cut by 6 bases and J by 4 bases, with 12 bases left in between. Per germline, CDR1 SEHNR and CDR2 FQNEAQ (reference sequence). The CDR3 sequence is CASSYSAGTEAFF. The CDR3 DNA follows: TGTGCCAGCAGTTACAGTGCCGGCACTGAAGCTTTCTTT.

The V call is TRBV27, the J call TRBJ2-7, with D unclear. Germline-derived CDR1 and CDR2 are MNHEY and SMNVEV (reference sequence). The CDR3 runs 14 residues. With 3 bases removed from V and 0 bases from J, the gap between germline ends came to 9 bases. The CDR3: CASSFSISSYEQYF. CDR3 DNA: TGTGCCAGCAGTTTCAGTATCAGCTCCTACGAGCAGTACTTC.

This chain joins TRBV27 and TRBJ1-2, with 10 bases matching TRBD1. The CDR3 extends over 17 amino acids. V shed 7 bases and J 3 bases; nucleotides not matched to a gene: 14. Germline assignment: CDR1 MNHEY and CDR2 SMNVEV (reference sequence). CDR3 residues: CASTPMGQGLGDYGYTF. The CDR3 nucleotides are TGTGCCAGCACCCCAATGGGACAGGGGCTAGGGGACTATGGCTACACCTTC.

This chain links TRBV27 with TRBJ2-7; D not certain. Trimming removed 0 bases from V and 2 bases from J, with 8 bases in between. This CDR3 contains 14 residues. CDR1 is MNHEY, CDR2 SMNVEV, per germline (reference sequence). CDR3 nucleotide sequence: TGTGCCAGCAGTTTATCTTCGGAGCCCTACGAGCAGTACTTC. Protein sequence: CASSLSSEPYEQYF.

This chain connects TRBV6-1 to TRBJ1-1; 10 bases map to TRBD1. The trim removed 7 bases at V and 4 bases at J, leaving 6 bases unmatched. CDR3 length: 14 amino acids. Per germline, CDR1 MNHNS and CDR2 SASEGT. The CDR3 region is CASIRGQGSTEAFF. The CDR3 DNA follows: TGTGCCAGCATTAGGGGACAGGGGAGCACTGAAGCTTTCTTT.

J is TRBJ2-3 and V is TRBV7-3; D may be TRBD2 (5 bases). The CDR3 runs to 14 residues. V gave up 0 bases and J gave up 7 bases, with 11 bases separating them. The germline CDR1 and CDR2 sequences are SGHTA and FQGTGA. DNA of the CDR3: TGTGCCAGCAGCTTAACTGTGGAGGCGCATACGCAGTATTTT. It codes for CASSLTVEAHTQYF.

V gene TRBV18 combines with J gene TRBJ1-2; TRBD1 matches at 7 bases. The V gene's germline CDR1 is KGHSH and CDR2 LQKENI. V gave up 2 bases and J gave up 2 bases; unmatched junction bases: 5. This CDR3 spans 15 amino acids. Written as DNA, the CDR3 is TGTGCCAGCTCACCAGGACAGGAAGTCAACTATGGCTACACCTTC. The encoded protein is CASSPGQEVNYGYTF.

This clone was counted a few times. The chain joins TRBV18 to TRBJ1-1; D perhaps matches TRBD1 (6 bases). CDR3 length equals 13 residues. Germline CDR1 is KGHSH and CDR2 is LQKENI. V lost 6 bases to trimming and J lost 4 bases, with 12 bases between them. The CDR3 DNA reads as TGTGCCAGCTCCGGGGGGGCGGGCACTGAAGCTTTCTTT. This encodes CASSGGAGTEAFF.

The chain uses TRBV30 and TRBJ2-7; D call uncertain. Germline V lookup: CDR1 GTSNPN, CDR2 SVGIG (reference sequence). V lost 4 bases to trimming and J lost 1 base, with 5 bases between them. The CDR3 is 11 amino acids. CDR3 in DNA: TGTGCCTGGACACAGTCCTACGAGCAGTACTTC. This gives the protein CAWTQSYEQYF.

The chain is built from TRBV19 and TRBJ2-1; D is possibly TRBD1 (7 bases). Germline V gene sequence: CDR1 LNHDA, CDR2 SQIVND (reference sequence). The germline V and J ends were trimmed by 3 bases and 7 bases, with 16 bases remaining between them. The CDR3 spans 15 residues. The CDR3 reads CASSIRGDGRNEQFF. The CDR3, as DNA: TGTGCCAGTAGTATCAGGGGGGACGGGAGAAATGAGCAGTTCTTC.

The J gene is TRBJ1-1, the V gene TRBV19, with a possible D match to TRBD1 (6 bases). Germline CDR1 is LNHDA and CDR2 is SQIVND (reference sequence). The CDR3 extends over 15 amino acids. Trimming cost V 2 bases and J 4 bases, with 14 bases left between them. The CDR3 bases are TGTGCCAGTAGTATAACGGGGGGCTTGAGCACTGAAGCTTTCTTT. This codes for CASSITGGLSTEAFF.

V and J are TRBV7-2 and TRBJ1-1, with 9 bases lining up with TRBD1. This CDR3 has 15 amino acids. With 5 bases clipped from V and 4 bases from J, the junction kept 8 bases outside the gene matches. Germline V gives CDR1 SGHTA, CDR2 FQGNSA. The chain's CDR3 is CASSLQGQGFTEAFF. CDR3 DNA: TGTGCCAGCAGCCTACAGGGACAGGGTTTCACTGAAGCTTTCTTT.

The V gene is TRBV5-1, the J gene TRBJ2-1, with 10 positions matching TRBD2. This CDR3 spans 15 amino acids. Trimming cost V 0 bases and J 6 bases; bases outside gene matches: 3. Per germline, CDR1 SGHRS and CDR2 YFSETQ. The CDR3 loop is CASSLGSSGSNEQFF. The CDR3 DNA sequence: TGCGCCAGCAGCTTGGGGTCTAGCGGGAGCAATGAGCAGTTCTTC.

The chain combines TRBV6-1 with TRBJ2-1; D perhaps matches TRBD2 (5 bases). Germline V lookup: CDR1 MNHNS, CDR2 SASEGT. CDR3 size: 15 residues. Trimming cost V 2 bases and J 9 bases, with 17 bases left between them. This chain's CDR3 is CASSEINGARGEQFF. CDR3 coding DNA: TGTGCCAGCAGTGAAATAAATGGAGCCCGGGGTGAGCAGTTCTTC.

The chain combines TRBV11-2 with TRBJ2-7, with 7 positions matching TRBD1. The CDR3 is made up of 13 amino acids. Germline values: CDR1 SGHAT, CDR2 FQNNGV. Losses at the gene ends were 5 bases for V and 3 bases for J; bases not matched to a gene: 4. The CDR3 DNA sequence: TGTGCCAGCAGCGAGGACAGGAACTACGAGCAGTACTTC. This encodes CASSEDRNYEQYF. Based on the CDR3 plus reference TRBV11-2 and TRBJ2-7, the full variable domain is EAGVAQSPRYKIIEKRQSVAFWCNPISGHATLYWYQQILGQGPKLLIQFQNNGVVDDSQLPKDRFSAERLKGVDSTLKIQPAKLEDSAVYLCASSEDRNYEQYFGPGTRLTVT.

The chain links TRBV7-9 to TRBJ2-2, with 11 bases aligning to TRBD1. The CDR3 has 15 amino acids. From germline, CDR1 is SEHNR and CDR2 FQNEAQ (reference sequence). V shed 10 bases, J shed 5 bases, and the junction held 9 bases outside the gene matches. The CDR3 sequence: CATGTGGVVTGELFF. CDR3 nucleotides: TGTGCCACAGGGACAGGGGGTGTTGTGACCGGGGAGCTGTTTTTT.

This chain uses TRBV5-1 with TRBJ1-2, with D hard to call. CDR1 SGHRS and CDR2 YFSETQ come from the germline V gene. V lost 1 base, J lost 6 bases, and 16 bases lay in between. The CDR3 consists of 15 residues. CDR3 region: CASSLYASKADGYTF. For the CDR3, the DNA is TGCGCCAGCAGCTTGTATGCCAGTAAGGCGGATGGCTACACCTTC.

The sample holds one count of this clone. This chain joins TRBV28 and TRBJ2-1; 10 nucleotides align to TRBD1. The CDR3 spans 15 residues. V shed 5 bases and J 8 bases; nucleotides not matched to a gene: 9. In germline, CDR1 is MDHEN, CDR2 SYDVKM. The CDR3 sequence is CASSLRQGARYEQFF. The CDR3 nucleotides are TGTGCCAGCAGTCTGCGACAGGGGGCGCGGTATGAGCAGTTCTTC. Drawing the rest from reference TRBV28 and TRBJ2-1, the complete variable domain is DVKVTQSSRYLVKRTGEKVFLECVQDMDHENMFWYRQDPGLGLRLIYFSYDVKMKEKGDIPEGYSVSREKKERFSLILESASTNQTSMYLCASSLRQGARYEQFFGPGTRLTVL.

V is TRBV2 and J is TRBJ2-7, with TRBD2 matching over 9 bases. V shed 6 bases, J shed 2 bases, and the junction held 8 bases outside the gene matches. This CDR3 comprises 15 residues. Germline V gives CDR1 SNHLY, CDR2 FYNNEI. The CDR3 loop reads CASSLVAGEPYEQYF. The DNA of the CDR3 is TGTGCCAGCAGCCTTGTAGCGGGAGAGCCCTACGAGCAGTACTTC. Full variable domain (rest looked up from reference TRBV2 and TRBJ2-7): EPEVTQTPSHQVTQMGQEVILRCVPISNHLYFYWYRQILGQKVEFLVSFYNNEISEKSEIFDDQFSVERPDGSNFTLKIRSTKLEDSAMYFCASSLVAGEPYEQYFGPGTRLTVT.

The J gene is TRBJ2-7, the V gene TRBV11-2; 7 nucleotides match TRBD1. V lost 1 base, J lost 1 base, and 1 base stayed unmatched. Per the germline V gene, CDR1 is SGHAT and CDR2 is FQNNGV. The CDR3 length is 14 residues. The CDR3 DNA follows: TGTGCCAGCAGCTTAGCAGGGGGTTCCTACGAGCAGTACTTC. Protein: CASSLAGGSYEQYF.

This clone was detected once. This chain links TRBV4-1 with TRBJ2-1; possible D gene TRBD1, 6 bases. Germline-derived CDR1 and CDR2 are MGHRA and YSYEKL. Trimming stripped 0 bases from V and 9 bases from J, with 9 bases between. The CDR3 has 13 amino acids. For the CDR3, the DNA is TGCGCCAGCAGCCAAGAACAGGGAGTTGAGCAGTTCTTC. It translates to CASSQEQGVEQFF.